This TCR beta chain emerged from a study of OX40 agonist ivuxolimab in advanced cancers. The CDR3 consists of 16 residues. Unmatched junction bases numbered 5, after V lost 0 bases and J lost 2 bases. Germline CDR1 reads SGHRS; CDR2 reads YFSETQ. Measured with immunoSEQ multiplex PCR; TCRdb has only the in-frame clones, and not every one. The table has about 54,000 clones, about 89% seen once. The source of this sequence is an adult with an advanced solid tumor such as melanoma, head and neck, liver or kidney cancer. The sample here was CD4+ or CD8+ T cells sorted from blood, taken in a trial of the OX40 agonist ivuxolimab. This chain uses TRBV5-1 with TRBJ2-3; 8 positions agree with TRBD2. The CDR3 DNA reads TGCGCCAGCAGCTTGGGCGGGGGGACCTACACAGATACGCAGTATTTT. This sequence encodes CASSLGGGTYTDTQYF.